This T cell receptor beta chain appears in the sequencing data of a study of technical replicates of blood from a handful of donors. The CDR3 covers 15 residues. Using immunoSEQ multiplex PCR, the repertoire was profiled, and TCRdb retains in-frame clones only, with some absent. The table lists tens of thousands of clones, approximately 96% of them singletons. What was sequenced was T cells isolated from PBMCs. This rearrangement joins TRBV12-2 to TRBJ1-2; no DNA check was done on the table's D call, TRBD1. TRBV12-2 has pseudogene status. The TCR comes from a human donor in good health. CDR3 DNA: TGTGCAAGTCGCCTGTGGGACAGGGCGCGCTATGGCTACACCTTC. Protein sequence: CASRLWDRARYGYTF.